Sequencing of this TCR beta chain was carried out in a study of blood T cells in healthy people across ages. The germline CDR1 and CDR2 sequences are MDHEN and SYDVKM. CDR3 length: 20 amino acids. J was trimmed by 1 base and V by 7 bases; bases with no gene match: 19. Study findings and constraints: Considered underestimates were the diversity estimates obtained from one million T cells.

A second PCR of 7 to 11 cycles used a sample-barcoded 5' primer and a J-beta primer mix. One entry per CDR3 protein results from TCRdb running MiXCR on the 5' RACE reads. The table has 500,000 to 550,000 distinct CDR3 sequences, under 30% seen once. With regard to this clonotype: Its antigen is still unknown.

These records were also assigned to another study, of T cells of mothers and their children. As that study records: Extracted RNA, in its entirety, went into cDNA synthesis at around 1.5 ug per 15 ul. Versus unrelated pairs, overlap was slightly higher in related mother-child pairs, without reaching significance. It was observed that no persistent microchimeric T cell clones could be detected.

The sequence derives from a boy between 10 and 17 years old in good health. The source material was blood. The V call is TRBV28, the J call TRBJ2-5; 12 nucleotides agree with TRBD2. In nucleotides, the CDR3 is TGTGCCAGCAACCTCCCCTCGGGGACTAGCGGGCCCCTCGCCCAAGAGACCCAGTACTTC. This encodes CASNLPSGTSGPLAQETQYF. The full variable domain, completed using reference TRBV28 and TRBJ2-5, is DVKVTQSSRYLVKRTGEKVFLECVQDMDHENMFWYRQDPGLGLRLIYFSYDVKMKEKGDIPEGYSVSREKKERFSLILESASTNQTSMYLCASNLPSGTSGPLAQETQYFGPGTRLLVL.